This T cell receptor beta chain emerged from a study of shared clonotypes between healthy human individuals. Sorted-subset replicate PCR reactions contained 150 to 200 ng DNA, corresponding to approximately 30,000 T cell genomes. Only in-frame clones appear in the TCRdb table, and some are missing; sequencing was by immunoSEQ multiplex PCR. The data hold about 2.2 million clones, with just under 95% observed a single time. Trimming pared 5 bases from V and 9 bases from J, leaving 11 bases between. Germline V gene sequence: CDR1 SGHDN, CDR2 FVKESK. The CDR3 runs 12 residues. CD8 cells classed as naive were CD45RO-negative and positively selected for CCR7, excluding terminally differentiated effector memory CD45RA+ cells.

This sequence originates from a man younger than 30 in good health. Some clones in this sample may be carry-over from other donors' samples. The rearrangement uses TRBV14 and TRBJ2-1; D call uncertain. The sample was naive CD8+ T cells from PBMCs. CDR3 sequence (DNA): TGTGCCAGCAGCTCCCCCAATAGTGAGCAGTTCTTC. As protein: CASSSPNSEQFF.